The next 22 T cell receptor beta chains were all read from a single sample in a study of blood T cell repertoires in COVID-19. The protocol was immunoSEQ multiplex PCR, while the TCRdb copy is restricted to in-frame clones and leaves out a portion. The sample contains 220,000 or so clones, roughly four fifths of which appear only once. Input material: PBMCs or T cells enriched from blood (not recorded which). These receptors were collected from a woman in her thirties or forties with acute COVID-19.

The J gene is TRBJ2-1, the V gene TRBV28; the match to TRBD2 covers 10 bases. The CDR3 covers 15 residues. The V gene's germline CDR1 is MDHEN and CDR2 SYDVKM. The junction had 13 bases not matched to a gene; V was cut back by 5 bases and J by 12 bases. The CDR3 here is CASSASSGSLSRQFF. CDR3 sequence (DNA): TGTGCCAGCAGTGCCTCTAGCGGGAGTCTGTCACGGCAGTTCTTC.

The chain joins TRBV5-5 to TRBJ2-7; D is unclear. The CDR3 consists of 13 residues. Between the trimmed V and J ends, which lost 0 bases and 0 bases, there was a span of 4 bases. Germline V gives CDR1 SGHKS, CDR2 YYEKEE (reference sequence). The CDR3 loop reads CASSLEHSYEQYF. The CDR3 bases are TGTGCCAGCAGCTTGGAGCACTCCTACGAGCAGTACTTC.

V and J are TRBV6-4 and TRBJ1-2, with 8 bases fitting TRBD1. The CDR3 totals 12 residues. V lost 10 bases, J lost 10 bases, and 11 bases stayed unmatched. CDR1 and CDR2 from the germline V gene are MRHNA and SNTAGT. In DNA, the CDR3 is TGTGCCACTCGGGTCCCAGGGGGCGACTACACCTTC. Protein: CATRVPGGDYTF.

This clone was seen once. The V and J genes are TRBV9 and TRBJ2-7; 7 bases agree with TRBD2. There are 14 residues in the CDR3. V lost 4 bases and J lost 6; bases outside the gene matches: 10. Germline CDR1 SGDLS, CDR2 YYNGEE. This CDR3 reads CASSLWAGVGEQYF. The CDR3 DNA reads TGTGCCAGCAGCCTTTGGGCGGGAGTAGGCGAGCAGTACTTC. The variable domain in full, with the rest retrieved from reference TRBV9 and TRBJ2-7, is DSGVTQTPKHLITATGQRVTLRCSPRSGDLSVYWYQQSLDQGLQFLIQYYNGEERAKGNILERFSAQQFPDLHSELNLSSLELGDSALYFCASSLWAGVGEQYFGPGTRLTVT.

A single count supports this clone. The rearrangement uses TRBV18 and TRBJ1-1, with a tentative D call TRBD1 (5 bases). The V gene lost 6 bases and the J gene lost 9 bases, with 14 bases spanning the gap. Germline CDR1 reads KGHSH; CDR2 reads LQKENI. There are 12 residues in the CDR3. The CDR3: CASSLQGKQAFF. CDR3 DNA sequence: TGTGCCAGCTCCCTTCAGGGAAAACAAGCTTTCTTT.

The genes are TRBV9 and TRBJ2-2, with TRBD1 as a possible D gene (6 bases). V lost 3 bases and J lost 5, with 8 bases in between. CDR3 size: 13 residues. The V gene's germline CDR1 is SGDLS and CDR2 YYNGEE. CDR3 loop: CASSGTGTGELFF. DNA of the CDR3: TGTGCCAGCAGCGGTACAGGGACCGGGGAGCTGTTTTTT.

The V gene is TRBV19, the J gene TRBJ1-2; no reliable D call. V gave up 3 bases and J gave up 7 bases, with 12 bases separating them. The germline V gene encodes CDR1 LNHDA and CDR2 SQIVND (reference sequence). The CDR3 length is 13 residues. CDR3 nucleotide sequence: TGTGCCAGTAGTATTGGGCAGGATGGTGGCTACACCTTC. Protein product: CASSIGQDGGYTF.

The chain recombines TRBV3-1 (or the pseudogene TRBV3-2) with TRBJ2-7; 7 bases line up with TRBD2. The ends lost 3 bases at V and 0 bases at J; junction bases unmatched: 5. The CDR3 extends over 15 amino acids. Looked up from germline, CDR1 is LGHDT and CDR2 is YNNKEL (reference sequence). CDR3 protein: CASSHSSGSSYEQYF. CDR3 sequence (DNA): TGTGCCAGCAGCCATTCTAGCGGCTCCTCCTACGAGCAGTACTTC.

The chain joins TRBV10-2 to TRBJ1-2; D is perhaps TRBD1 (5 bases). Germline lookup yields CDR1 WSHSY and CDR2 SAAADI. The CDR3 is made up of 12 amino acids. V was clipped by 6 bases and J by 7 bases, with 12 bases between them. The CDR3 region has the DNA TGCGCCAGCAGGCCTCCCAGGGCTGGCTACACCTTC. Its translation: CASRPPRAGYTF.

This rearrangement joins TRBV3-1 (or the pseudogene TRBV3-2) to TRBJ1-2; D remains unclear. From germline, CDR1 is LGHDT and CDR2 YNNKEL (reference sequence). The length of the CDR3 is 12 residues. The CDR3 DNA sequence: TGTGCTTCCCGAGGCGGCTACTATGGCTACACCTTC. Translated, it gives CASRGGYYGYTF.

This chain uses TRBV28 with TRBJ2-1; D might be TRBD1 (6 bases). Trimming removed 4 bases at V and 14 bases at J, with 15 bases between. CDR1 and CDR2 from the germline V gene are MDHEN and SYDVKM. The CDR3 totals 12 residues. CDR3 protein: CASSSTGLRKFF. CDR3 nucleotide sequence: TGTGCCAGCAGTTCCACAGGGTTAAGGAAGTTCTTC.

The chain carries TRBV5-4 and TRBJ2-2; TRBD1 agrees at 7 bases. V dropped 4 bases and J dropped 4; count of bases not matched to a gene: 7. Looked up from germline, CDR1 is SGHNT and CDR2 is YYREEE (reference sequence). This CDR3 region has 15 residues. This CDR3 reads CASSDRVSGTGELFF. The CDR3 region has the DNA TGTGCCAGCAGCGACAGGGTGTCGGGCACCGGGGAGCTGTTTTTT.

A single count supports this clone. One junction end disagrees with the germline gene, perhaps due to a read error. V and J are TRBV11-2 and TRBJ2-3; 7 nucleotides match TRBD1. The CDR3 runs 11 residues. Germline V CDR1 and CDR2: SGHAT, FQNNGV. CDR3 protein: CASSFGQVHSF. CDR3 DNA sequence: TGTGCCAGCAGCTTCGGACAGGTCCACAGTTTT.

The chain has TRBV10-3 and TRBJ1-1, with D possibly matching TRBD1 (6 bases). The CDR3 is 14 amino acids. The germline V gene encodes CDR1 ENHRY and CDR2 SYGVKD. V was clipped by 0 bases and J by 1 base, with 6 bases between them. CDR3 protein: CAISESTGNTEAFF. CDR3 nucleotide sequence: TGTGCCATCAGTGAGTCGACAGGGAACACTGAAGCTTTCTTT.

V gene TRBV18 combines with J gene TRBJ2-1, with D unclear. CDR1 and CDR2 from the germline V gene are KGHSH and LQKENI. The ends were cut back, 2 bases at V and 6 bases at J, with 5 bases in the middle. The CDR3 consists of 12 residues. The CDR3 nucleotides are TGTGCCAGCTCACCAGAACTCAATGAGCAGTTCTTC. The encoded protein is CASSPELNEQFF.

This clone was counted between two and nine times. This CDR3 is CATSRGRGDYGYTF. DNA for the CDR3: TGTGCCACCAGCAGAGGGAGGGGCGACTATGGCTACACCTTC. The chain has TRBV15 and TRBJ1-2; maybe TRBD1 (5 bases). CDR3 length equals 14 residues. Germline V CDR1 and CDR2: LNHNV, YYDKDF (reference sequence). Trimming shortened V by 1 base and J by 3 bases, and 9 bases separated the two germline ends.

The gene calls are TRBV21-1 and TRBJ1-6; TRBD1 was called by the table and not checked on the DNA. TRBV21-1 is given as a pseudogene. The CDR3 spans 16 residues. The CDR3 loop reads CASSTPGGRGRSPLHF. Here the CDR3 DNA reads TGTGCCAGCAGCACCCCGGGGGGCAGGGGGCGATCACCCCTCCACTTT.

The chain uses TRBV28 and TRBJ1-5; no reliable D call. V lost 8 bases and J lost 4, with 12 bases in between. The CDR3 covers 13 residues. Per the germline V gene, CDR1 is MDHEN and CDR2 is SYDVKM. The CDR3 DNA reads TGTGCCAGCCGAGGCGACTTGAATCAGCCCCAGCATTTT. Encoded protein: CASRGDLNQPQHF.

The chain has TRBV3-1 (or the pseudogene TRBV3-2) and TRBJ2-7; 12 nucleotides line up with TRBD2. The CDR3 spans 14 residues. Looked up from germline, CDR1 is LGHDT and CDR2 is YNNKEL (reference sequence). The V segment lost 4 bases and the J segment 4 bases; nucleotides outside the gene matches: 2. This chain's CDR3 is CASSRGTSGYEQYF. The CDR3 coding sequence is TGTGCCAGCAGCCGCGGGACTAGCGGGTACGAGCAGTACTTC.

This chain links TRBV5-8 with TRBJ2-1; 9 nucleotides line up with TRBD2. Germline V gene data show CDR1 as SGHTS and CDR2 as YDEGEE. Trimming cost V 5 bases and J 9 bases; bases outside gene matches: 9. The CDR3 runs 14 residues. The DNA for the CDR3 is TGTGCCAGCAGTTCGAGCGGGAGGAGGACTGAGCAGTTCTTC. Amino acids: CASSSSGRRTEQFF.

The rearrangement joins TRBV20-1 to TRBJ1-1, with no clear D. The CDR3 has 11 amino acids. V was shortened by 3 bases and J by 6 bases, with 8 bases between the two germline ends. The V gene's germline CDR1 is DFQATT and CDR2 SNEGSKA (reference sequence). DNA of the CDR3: TGCAGTGCTAGTGGGCCGTCTGAAGCTTTCTTT. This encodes CSASGPSEAFF.

CDR3 nucleotide sequence: TGCGCCAGCAGCCTTAGGACTAGCGGGAGTAATTACGAGCAGTACTTC. This sequence encodes CASSLRTSGSNYEQYF. The chain is built from TRBV4-1 and TRBJ2-7; 13 nucleotides match TRBD2. The CDR3 is 16 residues long. J gave up 4 bases and V 4 bases, and 7 bases lay outside the gene matches. CDR1 and CDR2 from the germline V gene are MGHRA and YSYEKL.